Each of the 11 T cell receptor beta chains below was sequenced from the same sample in a study of blood T cell repertoires in COVID-19 (dated by TCRdb to about 2020). The library relied on the immunoSEQ multiplex PCR assay. Not all clones reach the TCRdb copy of this immuneACCESS table, which keeps in-frame sequences only. Checked studies attribute under half of the gap to unresolved V genes and leave the rest unexplained. In all, the sample holds hundreds of thousands of clones, and 87% of those were seen once. Approximately 12% of the sample comes from the top ten. The specimen sequenced was peripheral blood. The receptors stem from a woman aged 18-29 years who had recovered from COVID-19.

This clone was detected only a few times. The genes are TRBV28 and TRBJ1-1; tentative D call: TRBD1 (6 bases). Germline lookup yields CDR1 MDHEN and CDR2 SYDVKM. The V and J ends lost 2 bases and 2 bases respectively, with 12 bases between them. The CDR3 spans 15 residues. Here the CDR3 reads CASSLAGDVNTEAFF. DNA of the CDR3: TGTGCCAGCAGTTTAGCAGGGGATGTCAACACTGAAGCTTTCTTT. The full variable domain, with the rest looked up from reference TRBV28 and TRBJ1-1, is DVKVTQSSRYLVKRTGEKVFLECVQDMDHENMFWYRQDPGLGLRLIYFSYDVKMKEKGDIPEGYSVSREKKERFSLILESASTNQTSMYLCASSLAGDVNTEAFFGQGTRLTVV.

A single count supports this clone. The chain combines TRBV7-6 with TRBJ1-3; D gene uncertain. Looked up from germline, CDR1 is SGHVS and CDR2 is FNYEAQ. The CDR3 totals 17 residues. Trimming removed 5 bases at V and 4 bases at J, with 21 bases between. The CDR3 spells CASSPMVIENRGNTIYF. The CDR3 DNA sequence: TGTGCCAGCAGCCCAATGGTGATCGAAAATCGGGGAAACACCATATATTTT.

This chain links TRBV7-2 with TRBJ2-1, with D hard to call. CDR1 SGHTA and CDR2 FQGNSA come from the germline V gene. The length of the CDR3 is 14 residues. The ends were cut back, 2 bases at V and 5 bases at J, with 10 bases in the middle. Here the CDR3 DNA reads TGTGCCAGCAGCTTAACCCGAACTAACAATGAGCAGTTCTTC. It encodes CASSLTRTNNEQFF. Variable domain in full (rest from reference TRBV7-2 and TRBJ2-1): GAGVSQSPSNKVTEKGKDVELRCDPISGHTALYWYRQSLGQGLEFLIYFQGNSAPDKSGLPSDRFSAERTGGSVSTLTIQRTQQEDSAVYLCASSLTRTNNEQFFGPGTRLTVL.

The gene calls are TRBV5-8 and TRBJ1-2, with 7 bases aligning to TRBD1. The CDR3 spans 14 residues. V lost 2 bases to trimming and J lost 4 bases; unmatched junction nucleotides: 5. CDR1 is SGHTS and CDR2 is YDEGEE in the germline V gene. CDR3 amino acids: CASSLRGHGYGYTF. The CDR3 DNA follows: TGTGCCAGCAGCTTAAGGGGGCACGGCTATGGCTACACCTTC.

Here the CDR3 DNA reads TGTGCCAGCAGCCAAGATGGGCAGCCCCGTCTGTATCAGCCCCAGCATTTT. Encoded protein: CASSQDGQPRLYQPQHF. This sequence joins TRBV4-2 and TRBJ1-5; D remains ambiguous. Trimming removed 0 bases at V and 5 bases at J, with 17 bases between. Germline V gene data show CDR1 as LGHNA and CDR2 as YNFKEQ. The CDR3 totals 17 residues.

This clone was seen only once. The CDR3: CASSSLDRQGKVEQYF. The CDR3 region has the DNA TGTGCCAGCAGCTCATTAGATCGACAGGGAAAAGTGGAGCAGTACTTC. The V call is TRBV7-9, the J call TRBJ2-7; 7 bases are shared with TRBD1. The germline V gene encodes CDR1 SEHNR and CDR2 FQNEAQ (reference sequence). Losses at the gene ends were 4 bases for V and 7 bases for J; bases not matched to a gene: 16. The CDR3 spans 16 residues.

The chain joins TRBV4-2 to TRBJ2-3, with TRBD2 as a possible D gene (5 bases). V lost 0 bases, J lost 5 bases, and 18 bases lay in between. This CDR3 region has 17 residues. From germline, CDR1 is LGHNA and CDR2 YNFKEQ. CDR3 coding DNA: TGTGCCAGCAGCCAAGAGAAGAGCGGTGGAGTTCTAGATACGCAGTATTTT. Translation: CASSQEKSGGVLDTQYF.

This clone showed up just a few times. The chain carries TRBV6-2 or TRBV6-3 and TRBJ2-1; D gene uncertain. Germline loops: CDR1 MNHEY, CDR2 SVGEGT. The CDR3 extends over 14 amino acids. V gave up 2 bases and J gave up 7 bases, with 12 bases separating them. CDR3 DNA: TGTGCCAGCAGTTACATGTCGGGTTTAAATGAGCAGTTCTTC. It yields the protein CASSYMSGLNEQFF.

The chain combines TRBV4-1 with TRBJ2-7, with 8 bases lining up with TRBD2. V was pared by 4 bases and J by 4 bases, with 9 bases of the junction left unmatched. The CDR3 runs 15 residues. Germline values: CDR1 MGHRA, CDR2 YSYEKL. CDR3 bases: TGCGCCAGCAGCCCAGGACTAGCTGTGGGGTACGAGCAGTACTTC. Its protein is CASSPGLAVGYEQYF.

V usage is TRBV7-7 and J usage is TRBJ2-2; the match to TRBD1 covers 7 bases. CDR3 length: 16 residues. CDR1 SSHAT and CDR2 FNYEAQ come from the germline V gene (reference sequence). V trimming: 4 bases; J trimming: 3 bases; junction bases outside the gene matches: 8. The CDR3 sequence: CASSSSDRVHTGELFF. DNA of the CDR3: TGTGCCAGCAGCTCCTCCGACAGGGTGCACACCGGGGAGCTGTTTTTT.

The chain links TRBV18 to TRBJ2-5; possibly TRBD1 for D (6 bases). Germline V gene data show CDR1 as KGHSH and CDR2 as LQKENI. The CDR3 has 14 amino acids. Trimming cost V 6 bases and J 2 bases, with 13 bases left between them. Here the CDR3 reads CASSGTQLQETQYF. CDR3 coding DNA: TGTGCCAGCTCTGGGACACAACTACAAGAGACCCAGTACTTC.